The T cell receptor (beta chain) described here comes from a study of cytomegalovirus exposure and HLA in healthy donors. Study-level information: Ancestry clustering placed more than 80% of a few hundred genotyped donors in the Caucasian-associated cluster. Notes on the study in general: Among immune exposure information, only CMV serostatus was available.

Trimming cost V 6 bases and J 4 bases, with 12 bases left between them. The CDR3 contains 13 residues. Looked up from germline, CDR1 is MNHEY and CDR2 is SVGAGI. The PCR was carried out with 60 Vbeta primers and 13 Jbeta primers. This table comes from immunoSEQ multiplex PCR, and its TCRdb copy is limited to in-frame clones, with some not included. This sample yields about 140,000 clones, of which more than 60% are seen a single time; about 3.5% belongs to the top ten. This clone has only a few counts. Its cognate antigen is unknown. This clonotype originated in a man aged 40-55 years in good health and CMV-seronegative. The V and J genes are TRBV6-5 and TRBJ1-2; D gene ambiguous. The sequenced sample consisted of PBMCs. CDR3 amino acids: CASREDSSYGYTF. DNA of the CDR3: TGTGCCAGCAGGGAGGACTCCTCCTATGGCTACACCTTC.